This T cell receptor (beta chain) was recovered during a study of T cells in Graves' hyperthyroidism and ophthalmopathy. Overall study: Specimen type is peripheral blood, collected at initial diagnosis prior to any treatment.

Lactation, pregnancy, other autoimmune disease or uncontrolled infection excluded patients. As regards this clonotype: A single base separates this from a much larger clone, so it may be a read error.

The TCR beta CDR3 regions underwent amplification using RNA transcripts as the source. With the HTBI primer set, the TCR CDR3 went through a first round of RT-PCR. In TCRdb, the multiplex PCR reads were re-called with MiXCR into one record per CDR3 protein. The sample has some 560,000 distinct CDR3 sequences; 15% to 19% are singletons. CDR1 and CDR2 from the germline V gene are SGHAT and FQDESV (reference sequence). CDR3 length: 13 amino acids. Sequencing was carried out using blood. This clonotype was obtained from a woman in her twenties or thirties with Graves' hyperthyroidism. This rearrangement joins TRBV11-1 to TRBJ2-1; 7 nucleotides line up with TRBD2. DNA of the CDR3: TGTGCCAGCAGTTGGGGGGACTACAATGGGCAGTTCTTC. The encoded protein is CASSWGDYNGQFF.